This T cell receptor (beta chain) was retrieved from a study of beta chain features in type 1 diabetes. General study points: Patients with Type 1 diabetes showed moderately but significantly shorter TCRB CDR3s in all four CD4+ subsets.

Comments on this clone: Its antigen is unidentified.

CDR1 is MNHEY and CDR2 is SVGAGI in the germline V gene. V dropped 5 bases and J dropped 2 bases, with 16 bases sitting between them. CDR3 length: 15 residues. Expressed TCRB transcripts were sequenced, since all the RNA that had been isolated was reverse transcribed. TCRdb's copy holds only in-frame clones and misses some; the assay was immunoSEQ multiplex PCR. The profile shows around 710,000 clones, around 12% of them singletons. Input material: naive CD4+ T cells from blood. This chain uses TRBV6-5 with TRBJ2-7; D is unclear. The clonotype comes from a man aged 30 to 39 with type 1 diabetes. CDR3 DNA sequence: TGTGCCAGCAGTCCCCACGGCCAAGCCACCTACGAGCAGTACTTC. Protein product: CASSPHGQATYEQYF.